These 18 T cell receptor beta chains originate from one sample sequenced in a study of Ad26.COV2.S vaccination and SARS-CoV-2 variants. Generated by immunoSEQ multiplex PCR, the TCRdb table keeps only in-frame clones and is missing some. The table lists 400,000 to 500,000 clones, roughly 89% of them singletons. Treatment in this sample: some 19 received Ad26.COV2.S at low or high dose, single or two shots; about five received placebo; per-sample allocation not given. The samples date from day 63 after the first vaccine or placebo injection. The sample here was peripheral blood, taken in a trial of Ad26.COV2.S vaccine versus placebo. The receptors originated from a person between 18 and 60 years old who received the Ad26.COV2.S COVID-19 vaccine or a placebo.

V gene TRBV23-1 combines with J gene TRBJ2-7; D is ambiguous. TRBV23-1 is designated an ORF whose function remains uncertain. The V end was cut by 0 bases, the J end by 3 bases, with 3 bases between. The CDR3 has 12 amino acids. DNA for the CDR3: TGCGCCAGCAGTCAATCGTTCTACGAGCAGTACTTC. Its translation: CASSQSFYEQYF.

The chain joins TRBV9 to TRBJ2-1; the D call may be TRBD1 or TRBD2 (5 bases each). The CDR3 loop spans 16 amino acids. The V and J ends lost 3 bases and 7 bases respectively, with 20 bases between them. CDR1 and CDR2 (germline): SGDLS, YYNGEE. The CDR3 is CASSAWGGRDRNEQFF. DNA of the CDR3: TGTGCCAGCAGCGCCTGGGGTGGCAGGGACCGGAATGAGCAGTTCTTC.

This chain joins TRBV6-4 and TRBJ2-2; D is unresolved. Germline loops: CDR1 MRHNA, CDR2 SNTAGT. With 6 bases removed from V and 3 bases from J, the gap between germline ends came to 8 bases. The CDR3 runs to 13 residues. CDR3 loop: CASSGSHTGELFF. DNA for the CDR3: TGTGCCAGCAGCGGGTCTCACACCGGGGAGCTGTTTTTT.

This clone was recorded only once. The chain is built from TRBV5-1 and TRBJ1-2, with 7 bases fitting TRBD1. V dropped 0 bases and J dropped 0; count of bases not matched to a gene: 5. The CDR3 runs to 16 residues. In germline, CDR1 is SGHRS, CDR2 YFSETQ. CDR3 nucleotide sequence: TGCGCCAGCAGCTTGGGCAGGGGGGATCCTAACTATGGCTACACCTTC. Translating it yields CASSLGRGDPNYGYTF.

The chain joins TRBV7-2 to TRBJ2-1, with D hard to call. V was clipped by 5 bases and J by 8 bases, with 16 bases between them. Germline V gives CDR1 SGHTA, CDR2 FQGNSA. CDR3 length equals 14 residues. CDR3 sequence: CASSPLAIWDEQFF. The CDR3, as DNA: TGTGCCAGCAGCCCCCTGGCGATATGGGATGAGCAGTTCTTC. Variable domain in full (rest from reference TRBV7-2 and TRBJ2-1): GAGVSQSPSNKVTEKGKDVELRCDPISGHTALYWYRQSLGQGLEFLIYFQGNSAPDKSGLPSDRFSAERTGGSVSTLTIQRTQQEDSAVYLCASSPLAIWDEQFFGPGTRLTVL.

The chain combines TRBV7-9 with TRBJ2-1, with D possibly being TRBD2 (5 bases). V lost 1 base and J lost 1, with 14 bases in between. This CDR3 contains 17 residues. CDR1 and CDR2 (germline): SEHNR, FQNEAQ (reference sequence). CDR3 sequence (DNA): TGTGCCAGCAGCTTAGGGCCGAGAGGGAATTCCTACAATGAGCAGTTCTTC. Translating it yields CASSLGPRGNSYNEQFF.

Only a few counts were recorded for this clone. This chain links TRBV11-2 with TRBJ2-7; possibly TRBD2 for D (6 bases). The germline V gene has CDR1 SGHAT and CDR2 FQNNGV. V was clipped by 0 bases and J by 6 bases, with 12 bases between them. This CDR3 comprises 14 residues. CDR3 protein: CASSLEPRDSEQYV. In DNA, the CDR3 is TGTGCCAGCAGCTTAGAGCCCAGGGACTCCGAGCAGTACGTC.

The chain employs TRBV18 and TRBJ2-5, with D hard to call. V lost 0 bases to trimming and J lost 5 bases, with 13 bases between them. CDR1 and CDR2 (germline): KGHSH, LQKENI. The CDR3 has 15 residues. CDR3 amino acids: CASSPPSILGETQYF. The CDR3 coding sequence is TGTGCCAGCTCACCACCGTCCATTTTAGGGGAGACCCAGTACTTC.

The V gene is TRBV5-4, the J gene TRBJ1-4, with a tentative D call TRBD1 (6 bases). Germline loops: CDR1 SGHNT, CDR2 YYREEE (reference sequence). This CDR3 has 13 residues. V was pared by 7 bases and J by 8 bases, with 15 bases between. The CDR3 loop reads CASRPQGDEKLFF. For the CDR3, the DNA is TGTGCCAGCCGTCCACAGGGCGACGAAAAACTGTTTTTT.

This clone showed up just once. The chain links TRBV7-6 to TRBJ1-1; possibly TRBD1 for D (5 bases). CDR1 is SGHVS, CDR2 FNYEAQ, per germline. The V and J ends lost 4 bases and 1 base respectively, with 13 bases between them. This CDR3 has 15 residues. Written as DNA, the CDR3 is TGTGCCAGCAGCTCGTCCTCCGGGACGAACACTGAAGCTTTCTTT. Protein: CASSSSSGTNTEAFF.

A single count supports this clone. The J gene is TRBJ1-4, the V gene TRBV6-6, with TRBD1 matching 8 bases. J gave up 13 bases and V 5 bases, and 9 bases lay outside the gene matches. Per germline, CDR1 MNHNY and CDR2 SVGAGI (reference sequence). This CDR3 has 13 amino acids. The CDR3 region is CASSPATGGVLFF. The CDR3 DNA sequence: TGTGCCAGCAGTCCCGCTACAGGGGGGGTACTGTTTTTT.

V usage is TRBV9 and J usage is TRBJ2-1; the D is unclear. Germline V CDR1 and CDR2: SGDLS, YYNGEE. Trimming took 3 bases from V and 2 from J, leaving 12 bases between them. There are 15 residues in the CDR3. CDR3 sequence reads: CASSGVRIAYNEQFF. The CDR3 coding sequence is TGTGCCAGCAGCGGAGTTCGAATTGCCTACAATGAGCAGTTCTTC.

The rearrangement links TRBV4-3 to TRBJ2-5; D remains unclear. Germline V gene data show CDR1 as LGHNA and CDR2 as YSLEER. V gave up 0 bases and J gave up 1 base, with 6 bases separating them. CDR3 size: 14 residues. The CDR3 sequence is CASSQERSQETQYF. The CDR3 DNA follows: TGCGCCAGCAGCCAAGAGCGCAGCCAAGAGACCCAGTACTTC.

The J gene is TRBJ2-1, the V gene TRBV7-6, with D perhaps matching TRBD1 (6 bases). The CDR3 loop spans 15 amino acids. Trimming removed 5 bases at V and 3 bases at J, with 14 bases between. Per the germline V gene, CDR1 is SGHVS and CDR2 is FNYEAQ. The DNA of the CDR3 is TGTGCCAGCAGCCAGGGACAACCCAACTACAATGAGCAGTTCTTC. It encodes CASSQGQPNYNEQFF. Supplemented by reference TRBV7-6 and TRBJ2-1, the full variable domain reads GAGVSQSPRYKVTKRGQDVALRCDPISGHVSLYWYRQALGQGPEFLTYFNYEAQQDKSGLPNDRFSAERPEGSISTLTIQRTEQRDSAMYRCASSQGQPNYNEQFFGPGTRLTVL.

The chain recombines TRBV14 with TRBJ1-1; D uncertain. The V and J ends lost 4 bases and 7 bases respectively, with 16 bases between them. The germline V gene has CDR1 SGHDN and CDR2 FVKESK. The CDR3 covers 14 residues. The CDR3 here is CASSRSWMEGEAFF. The CDR3 bases are TGTGCCAGCAGCCGGTCTTGGATGGAGGGTGAAGCTTTCTTT.

The V gene is TRBV6-5, the J gene TRBJ1-6, with D unresolved. Germline V gives CDR1 MNHEY, CDR2 SVGAGI. The CDR3 runs to 14 residues. V lost 3 bases, J lost 9 bases, and 12 bases lay in between. The CDR3 protein is CASSYPQKGSPLHF. The CDR3 nucleotides read TGTGCCAGCAGTTATCCCCAGAAGGGTTCACCCCTCCACTTT.

In this sample, this clone turned up once. The chain employs TRBV5-4 and TRBJ1-4, with 10 bases matching TRBD1. V dropped 3 bases and J dropped 8; count of bases not matched to a gene: 10. The CDR3 contains 16 residues. CDR1 is SGHNT and CDR2 is YYREEE in the germline V gene (reference sequence). The CDR3 region has the DNA TGTGCCAGCAGCTCACCTCGGACAGGGGGAAAAGAAAAACTGTTTTTT. Translated, it gives CASSSPRTGGKEKLFF.

The V gene is TRBV2, the J gene TRBJ2-3; the D gene is possibly TRBD1 (5 bases). Germline V gene data show CDR1 as SNHLY and CDR2 as FYNNEI. The CDR3 is 15 residues long. V dropped 4 bases and J dropped 3 bases, with 14 bases sitting between them. CDR3 in DNA: TGTGCCAGCAGTGGACGCTCAGGGATTACAGATACGCAGTATTTT. Its translation is CASSGRSGITDTQYF.